Each of the 27 T cell receptor beta chains below was sequenced from the same sample in a study of cytomegalovirus exposure and HLA in healthy donors. The PCR ran on 60 Vbeta and 13 Jbeta primers. Sequencing used immunoSEQ multiplex PCR; TCRdb keeps in-frame clones, though not all of them. The table shows 150,000 or so clones, with 70% to 80% occurring only once. The sequenced material came from PBMCs. The origin of the receptors is a man aged 40-49 years in good health and CMV-seronegative.

This chain links TRBV6-5 with TRBJ1-1; 9 bases map to TRBD1. V lost 6 bases, J lost 4 bases, and 3 bases stayed unmatched. Germline V CDR1 and CDR2: MNHEY, SVGAGI. This CDR3 has 13 residues. Here the CDR3 DNA reads TGTGCCAGCAGATGGGACAGGGTCACTGAAGCTTTCTTT. Protein sequence: CASRWDRVTEAFF.

The chain's CDR3 is CASSLESATNEKLFF. The CDR3 DNA reads as TGTGCCAGCAGCTTGGAGTCGGCAACTAATGAAAAACTGTTTTTT. The chain uses TRBV13 and TRBJ1-4; D is unresolved. The CDR3 spans 15 residues. Germline lookup yields CDR1 PRHDT and CDR2 FYEKMQ (reference sequence). V was shortened by 3 bases and J by 0 bases, with 8 bases between the two germline ends.

The CDR3 loop reads CASIRTSQETQYF. As DNA, the CDR3 is TGTGCCAGCATTCGGACTAGCCAAGAGACCCAGTACTTC. V usage is TRBV28 and J usage is TRBJ2-5, with 7 bases aligning to TRBD2. CDR1 is MDHEN and CDR2 is SYDVKM in the germline V gene. This CDR3 has 13 amino acids. V dropped 7 bases and J dropped 1; count of bases not matched to a gene: 3.

The chain combines TRBV6-5 with TRBJ2-1; 7 nucleotides line up with TRBD2. Germline lookup yields CDR1 MNHEY and CDR2 SVGAGI. The trim removed 5 bases at V and 8 bases at J, leaving 9 bases unmatched. The CDR3 extends over 14 amino acids. The CDR3 DNA sequence: TGTGCCAGCAGTGCCCTCTCTAGCGGCTATGAGCAGTTCTTC. It translates to CASSALSSGYEQFF.

This clone has only a few counts. V is TRBV2 and J is TRBJ2-7; perhaps TRBD1 as D (5 bases). The CDR3 has 11 residues. CDR1 is SNHLY, CDR2 FYNNEI, per germline. The V and J ends lost 7 bases and 5 bases respectively, with 9 bases between them. The CDR3 protein is CASTYRNEQYF. In nucleotides, the CDR3 is TGTGCCAGCACCTACAGGAACGAGCAGTACTTC.

J is TRBJ1-3 and V is TRBV5-1, with D possibly TRBD1 on 6 matching bases. Germline assignment: CDR1 SGHRS and CDR2 YFSETQ. CDR3 size: 15 residues. V was pared by 0 bases and J by 2 bases, with 9 bases between. The CDR3 loop is CASSLDGQTGNTIYF. The CDR3 DNA is TGCGCCAGCAGCTTGGACGGACAGACTGGAAACACCATATATTTT.

V is TRBV5-4 and J is TRBJ1-1, with unresolved D. This CDR3 has 13 residues. Trimming took 4 bases from V and 3 from J, leaving 10 bases between them. Germline CDR1 is SGHNT and CDR2 is YYREEE (reference sequence). The CDR3 DNA follows: TGTGCCAGCAGCCCGACCGAGGACACTGAAGCTTTCTTT. The encoded protein is CASSPTEDTEAFF.

The V gene is TRBV6-6, the J gene TRBJ1-6, with D tentatively TRBD1 (6 bases). The CDR3 runs 16 residues. V was cut by 4 bases and J by 7 bases, with 17 bases left in between. Germline loops: CDR1 MNHNY, CDR2 SVGAGI (reference sequence). CDR3: CASSSVRGLRNSPLHF. The CDR3 nucleotides are TGTGCCAGCAGTTCCGTCAGGGGTCTTAGGAATTCACCCCTCCACTTT.

The chain couples TRBV27 to TRBJ2-5, with 10 bases that match TRBD1. The CDR3 sequence is 14 residues long. Trimming cost V 6 bases and J 11 bases; bases outside gene matches: 12. Germline CDR1 and CDR2: MNHEY and SMNVEV (reference sequence). CDR3 nucleotides: TGTGCCAGCAGCTTAAGACAGGGGGCGGAAGAGCAGTACTTC. Protein product: CASSLRQGAEEQYF.

The CDR3 nucleotides read TGCAGCGTTCGGGACGGGAGCAGGAACAATGAGCAGTTCTTC. It is translated as CSVRDGSRNNEQFF. The J gene is TRBJ2-1, the V gene TRBV29-1, with D maybe TRBD2 (6 bases). CDR1 is SQVTM and CDR2 is ANQGSEA in the germline V gene. The ends were cut back, 5 bases at V and 5 bases at J, with 16 bases in the middle. This CDR3 has 14 amino acids.

Regarding this clone: Sequence at one end of the junction differs from germline and may be a read error. The chain recombines TRBV7-9 with TRBJ1-5; possibly TRBD1 for D (5 bases). This CDR3 region has 19 residues. Germline loops: CDR1 SEHNR, CDR2 FQNEAQ (reference sequence). DNA for the CDR3: TGTTCCAGCAGCTTAGTAGGGAGGCGGGGGAACTATAGCAATCAGCCCCAGCATTTT. It encodes CSSSLVGRRGNYSNQPQHF. Using reference TRBV7-9 and TRBJ1-5 for the parts outside the CDR3, the full variable domain is DTGVSQNPRHKITKRGQNVTFRCDPISEHNRLYWYRQTLGQGPEFLTYFQNEAQLEKSRLLSDRFSAERPKGSFSTLEIQRTEQGDSAMYLCSSSLVGRRGNYSNQPQHFGDGTRLSIL.

The gene calls are TRBV19 and TRBJ2-1; 7 bases agree with TRBD2. Germline values: CDR1 LNHDA, CDR2 SQIVND (reference sequence). The CDR3 is 17 amino acids. Losses at the gene ends were 5 bases for V and 7 bases for J; bases not matched to a gene: 17. CDR3 in amino acids: CASSVGLSGGLSNEQFF. The CDR3 DNA sequence: TGTGCCAGTAGTGTGGGTCTATCGGGAGGCCTGTCAAATGAGCAGTTCTTC.

The chain employs TRBV2 and TRBJ1-2; D might be TRBD1 (5 bases). V was pared by 6 bases and J by 4 bases, with 9 bases between. CDR3 length: 12 amino acids. CDR1 and CDR2 from the germline V gene are SNHLY and FYNNEI. The CDR3 loop reads CASSRASYGYTF. Written as DNA, the CDR3 is TGTGCCAGCAGCAGGGCCAGCTATGGCTACACCTTC.

The rearrangement uses TRBV7-2 and TRBJ1-5, with 7 positions matching TRBD1. The CDR3 sequence is 15 residues long. The V segment lost 1 base and the J segment 6 bases; nucleotides outside the gene matches: 6. Germline values: CDR1 SGHTA, CDR2 FQGNSA. Here the CDR3 reads CASSLEQGLGQPQHF. The CDR3 nucleotides are TGTGCCAGCAGCTTAGAACAGGGGTTAGGTCAGCCCCAGCATTTT.

This clone was counted only a few times. The chain couples TRBV11-2 to TRBJ2-1; TRBD2 aligns across 7 bases. CDR3 size: 14 residues. J lost 7 bases, V lost 4 bases, and 7 bases had no gene match. Germline CDR1 and CDR2: SGHAT and FQNNGV. The CDR3 DNA reads TGTGCCAGCAGCTCCCTTAGCGGGTGGAATGAGCAGTTCTTC. Translated, it gives CASSSLSGWNEQFF.

The chain joins TRBV29-1 to TRBJ2-7; TRBD2 agrees at 11 bases. The CDR3 runs to 15 residues. The V segment lost 7 bases and the J segment 2 bases; nucleotides outside the gene matches: 10. Per the germline V gene, CDR1 is SQVTM and CDR2 is ANQGSEA. DNA of the CDR3: TGCAGCGGCTCCGGGACTAGCGGAGGGACCTACGAGCAGTACTTC. This gives the protein CSGSGTSGGTYEQYF.

The V and J genes are TRBV2 and TRBJ1-2, with D hard to call. This CDR3 contains 15 residues. The germline CDR1 and CDR2 sequences are SNHLY and FYNNEI. Trimming took off 3 bases at V and 3 bases at J, with 14 bases between the two ends. Here the CDR3 DNA reads TGTGCCAGCAGTGAGCAGGTATCCTCCGACTATGGCTACACCTTC. The encoded protein is CASSEQVSSDYGYTF.

The chain combines TRBV27 with TRBJ2-1; D is unresolved. V was clipped by 3 bases and J by 7 bases, with 4 bases between them. Germline loops: CDR1 MNHEY, CDR2 SMNVEV (reference sequence). The CDR3 sequence is 11 residues long. CDR3 in amino acids: CASSFSNEQFF. CDR3 sequence (DNA): TGTGCCAGCAGTTTTAGTAATGAGCAGTTCTTC.

This chain joins TRBV28 and TRBJ2-5; 10 bases line up with TRBD2. The V segment lost 2 bases and the J segment 0 bases; nucleotides outside the gene matches: 3. Per germline, CDR1 MDHEN and CDR2 SYDVKM. The CDR3 has 16 amino acids. The CDR3 reads CASSLGSGRYQETQYF. The DNA of the CDR3 is TGTGCCAGCAGTTTAGGTAGCGGGAGGTACCAAGAGACCCAGTACTTC.

A single count supports this clone. The rearrangement links TRBV5-1 to TRBJ2-5; 14 positions match TRBD2. The germline gives CDR1 SGHRS, CDR2 YFSETQ. J gave up 5 bases and V 4 bases, and 7 bases lay outside the gene matches. The CDR3 totals 16 residues. The CDR3 DNA follows: TGCGCCAGCAGCCCCGGACTAGCGGGAGGATGGGAGACCCAGTACTTC. It specifies CASSPGLAGGWETQYF.

The chain is built from TRBV11-2 and TRBJ2-2; 11 positions match TRBD2. J was trimmed by 1 base and V by 6 bases; bases with no gene match: 4. Germline-derived CDR1 and CDR2 are SGHAT and FQNNGV. The CDR3 sequence is 16 residues long. This chain's CDR3 is CASSFTSGGNTGELFF. DNA for the CDR3: TGTGCCAGCAGTTTTACTAGCGGGGGGAACACCGGGGAGCTGTTTTTT.

V is TRBV5-4 and J is TRBJ2-7; 8 nucleotides agree with TRBD1. J was trimmed by 4 bases and V by 0 bases; bases with no gene match: 0. The CDR3 consists of 13 residues. The germline CDR1 and CDR2 sequences are SGHNT and YYREEE (reference sequence). CDR3: CASSLGDRYEQYV. CDR3 coding DNA: TGTGCCAGCAGCTTGGGGGACAGGTACGAGCAGTACGTC.

The rearrangement joins TRBV7-3 to TRBJ1-1, with TRBD1 as a possible D gene (6 bases). The CDR3 is 14 residues long. CDR1 is SGHTA and CDR2 is FQGTGA in the germline V gene. Deletions cut 5 bases from V and 7 bases from J, with 17 bases between. CDR3 loop: CASSPQGTPLEAFF. The DNA for the CDR3 is TGTGCCAGCAGCCCCCAAGGGACACCGCTTGAAGCTTTCTTT.

Only one count was recorded for this clone. The chain is built from TRBV6-1 and TRBJ1-3; 7 positions agree with TRBD1. Trimming took 6 bases from V and 4 from J; bases not matched to a gene: 9. From germline, CDR1 is MNHNS and CDR2 SASEGT. The CDR3 runs to 15 residues. In DNA form, the CDR3 reads TGTGCCAGCAGGGGACAGTCCCTAGGGGGAAACACCATATATTTT. It specifies CASRGQSLGGNTIYF.

The chain has TRBV7-2 and TRBJ2-4; 8 bases agree with TRBD1. Germline CDR1 SGHTA, CDR2 FQGNSA. CDR3 length equals 15 residues. V was pared by 4 bases and J by 12 bases, with 14 bases of the junction left unmatched. The CDR3 DNA reads TGTGCCAGCAGCTCCCGGACAGGGAGCGCGGGTAGTCAGTACTTC. It is translated as CASSSRTGSAGSQYF.

V usage is TRBV28 and J usage is TRBJ2-7; 8 bases agree with TRBD1. The J segment lost 7 bases and the V segment lost 4 bases, leaving 9 bases of the junction unmatched. CDR3 length: 14 amino acids. Germline loops: CDR1 MDHEN, CDR2 SYDVKM. The CDR3 loop reads CASSSGQASEEQYV. CDR3 DNA: TGTGCCAGCAGTTCGGGACAGGCAAGCGAAGAGCAGTACGTC.

V gene TRBV18 combines with J gene TRBJ2-3; TRBD1 aligns across 8 bases. The CDR3 runs to 17 residues. V lost 4 bases to trimming and J lost 0 bases; unmatched junction nucleotides: 9. Germline V gene lookup returns CDR1 KGHSH and CDR2 LQKENI. The CDR3 sequence: CASSQIRTGYSTDTQYF. In nucleotides, the CDR3 is TGTGCCAGCTCACAAATCCGGACAGGGTATAGCACAGATACGCAGTATTTT.